This entry lists 22 T cell receptor beta chains sequenced from one sample in a study of T-cell reconstitution after alpha-beta-depleted transplantation in children. The TCRbeta library incorporated unique molecular identifiers. A single record per CDR3 protein comes from TCRdb applying MiXCR to the PCR reads. Here the sample spans fewer than 150,000 distinct CDR3 sequences, about 9.6% being singletons. The sample in question was PBMCs, mostly from graft donor cells, obtained 180 days after TCRalphabeta/CD19-depleted stem cell transplant. These receptors came from a girl under three years old who had a stem cell transplant for combined immunodeficiency, so the T cells may come from the graft donor.

The chain carries TRBV11-1 and TRBJ2-5; TRBD1 might be the D (5 bases). V dropped 2 bases and J dropped 2 bases, with 9 bases sitting between them. CDR1 is SGHAT, CDR2 FQDESV, per germline (reference sequence). The CDR3 is made up of 14 amino acids. CDR3 in DNA: TGTGCCAGCAGCTTACGACAGTTTCAAGAGACCCAGTACTTC. It specifies CASSLRQFQETQYF. The full variable domain, with the rest looked up from reference TRBV11-1 and TRBJ2-5, is EAEVAQSPRYKITEKSQAVAFWCDPISGHATLYWYRQILGQGPELLVQFQDESVVDDSQLPKDRFSAERLKGVDSTLKIQPAELGDSAMYLCASSLRQFQETQYFGPGTRLLVL.

The genes are TRBV5-1 and TRBJ2-2, with D possibly being TRBD2 (6 bases). Trimming removed 5 bases at V and 2 bases at J, with 10 bases between. The CDR3 loop spans 14 amino acids. The germline CDR1 and CDR2 sequences are SGHRS and YFSETQ. The CDR3, as DNA: TGCGCCAGCAGTCTAGCGAGAAACACCGGGGAGCTGTTTTTT. Amino acid sequence: CASSLARNTGELFF. The full variable domain, completed using reference TRBV5-1 and TRBJ2-2, is KAGVTQTPRYLIKTRGQQVTLSCSPISGHRSVSWYQQTPGQGLQFLFEYFSETQRNKGNFPGRFSGRQFSNSRSEMNVSTLELGDSALYLCASSLARNTGELFFGEGSRLTVL.

This clonotype was observed once. This may come from a read error, since a much larger clone is one base off. The V gene is TRBV12-3 or TRBV12-4, the J gene TRBJ2-7; 8 bases fit TRBD2. J lost 5 bases, V lost 7 bases, and 4 bases had no gene match. The CDR3 has 12 amino acids. CDR3 amino acids: CASIFSGDEQYF. In nucleotides, the CDR3 is TGTGCCAGCATTTTTAGCGGGGACGAGCAGTACTTC.

The V gene is TRBV20-1, the J gene TRBJ1-1, with D tentatively TRBD1 (6 bases). Germline loops: CDR1 DFQATT, CDR2 SNEGSKA (reference sequence). This CDR3 is built from 16 residues. The V gene lost 1 base and the J gene lost 8 bases, with 23 bases spanning the gap. CDR3 DNA: TGCAGTGCTAGAGCGCGGACGAGGGGGGTGGGATTCGAAGCTTTCTTT. This sequence encodes CSARARTRGVGFEAFF.

The rearrangement joins TRBV10-3 to TRBJ1-5; a weak D match, TRBD1 (6 bases). The CDR3 has 13 amino acids. Per germline, CDR1 ENHRY and CDR2 SYGVKD. V was cut by 10 bases and J by 3 bases, with 13 bases left in between. CDR3 region: CASLQGTNQPQHF. Written as DNA, the CDR3 is TGTGCCAGCCTACAGGGAACCAATCAGCCCCAGCATTTT.

This clonotype was counted a few times. The genes are TRBV15 and TRBJ2-1, with D unclear. This CDR3 region has 12 residues. The ends were cut back, 6 bases at V and 7 bases at J, with 10 bases in the middle. The germline V gene has CDR1 LNHNV and CDR2 YYDKDF (reference sequence). CDR3 sequence reads: CATRRTGNEQFF. CDR3 sequence (DNA): TGTGCCACCAGGAGGACCGGGAATGAGCAGTTCTTC.

The V call is TRBV3-1, the J call TRBJ2-3; 8 bases are a match to TRBD1. The junction had 6 bases not matched to a gene; V was cut back by 4 bases and J by 0 bases. Germline V gives CDR1 LGHDT, CDR2 YNNKEL (reference sequence). The length of the CDR3 is 16 residues. This CDR3 reads CASSPRTGPSTDTQYF. The CDR3 nucleotides read TGTGCCAGCAGCCCTCGGACAGGGCCTAGCACAGATACGCAGTATTTT.

This clonotype appeared a few times. This rearrangement joins TRBV19 to TRBJ2-5; the match to TRBD2 covers 11 bases. The CDR3 spans 16 residues. The germline V gene has CDR1 LNHDA and CDR2 SQIVND (reference sequence). After removal of 10 bases from V and 0 bases from J, the junction contained 10 bases not matched to a gene. The CDR3 protein is CATGNPGLADQETQYF. The CDR3, as DNA: TGTGCCACTGGAAACCCGGGACTAGCGGACCAAGAGACCCAGTACTTC.

The chain employs TRBV20-1 and TRBJ1-2, with TRBD1 identical over 8 bases. The CDR3 sequence is 15 residues long. Trimming at V came to 2 bases and at J to 0 bases, leaving 5 bases not matched to a gene. Germline assignment: CDR1 DFQATT and CDR2 SNEGSKA (reference sequence). CDR3 DNA sequence: TGCAGTGCTAGACCGGTGACAGGGGCTAACTATGGCTACACCTTC. Its translation is CSARPVTGANYGYTF.

The chain carries TRBV5-1 and TRBJ2-3; tentative D call: TRBD1 (8 bases). CDR1 is SGHRS, CDR2 YFSETQ, per germline. Between the trimmed V and J ends, which lost 2 bases and 6 bases, there was a span of 25 bases. CDR3 size: 18 residues. The CDR3 DNA reads as TGCGCCAGCAGCTTCAGGGGGCGGCGGGAGTGCCGGCCCGATACGCAGTATTTT. Protein sequence: CASSFRGRRECRPDTQYF.

This clonotype was counted ten times or more. The chain links TRBV5-1 to TRBJ2-3; D remains ambiguous. The CDR3 runs 14 residues. The V end lost 5 bases, the J end lost 2 bases, and 12 bases lay between the germline ends. Germline lookup yields CDR1 SGHRS and CDR2 YFSETQ. This chain's CDR3 is CASRSGSPTDTQYF. As DNA, the CDR3 is TGCGCCAGCAGATCCGGGTCCCCCACAGATACGCAGTATTTT.

This chain uses TRBV7-9 with TRBJ2-7; 9 bases line up with TRBD1. This CDR3 has 16 amino acids. The V and J ends lost 2 bases and 7 bases, in that order; junction bases with no gene match: 12. Germline CDR1 and CDR2: SEHNR and FQNEAQ (reference sequence). DNA of the CDR3: TGTGCCAGCAGCTTACCCACAGGGGGCCCCTTGAGGGAGCAGTACTTC. This encodes CASSLPTGGPLREQYF.

The chain carries TRBV20-1 and TRBJ2-3; 8 nucleotides match TRBD2. The V gene end was trimmed by 2 bases and the J gene end by 2 bases; junction bases not matched to a gene: 18. This CDR3 spans 19 amino acids. Germline CDR1 DFQATT, CDR2 SNEGSKA (reference sequence). For the CDR3, the DNA is TGCAGTGCTAGATTTCGCCTAGCGGGTATTTGGCCCCTCACAGATACGCAGTATTTT. This sequence encodes CSARFRLAGIWPLTDTQYF.

This clonotype was detected many times. The rearrangement uses TRBV7-8 and TRBJ2-5; a possible D gene is TRBD2 (5 bases). The CDR3 loop spans 12 amino acids. Trimming stripped 8 bases from V and 5 bases from J, with 12 bases between. Looked up from germline, CDR1 is SGHVS and CDR2 is FQNEAQ. The CDR3 bases are TGTGCCAGCGGGCAGTCGGGGGAGACCCAGTACTTC. As protein: CASGQSGETQYF.

This chain joins TRBV4-2 and TRBJ2-7, with TRBD2 matching 9 bases. The V gene's germline CDR1 is LGHNA and CDR2 YNFKEQ. Unmatched junction bases numbered 6, after V lost 3 bases and J lost 3 bases. This CDR3 has 15 residues. The chain's CDR3 is CASSQGVRGGYEQYF. Written as DNA, the CDR3 is TGTGCCAGCAGCCAGGGAGTGCGGGGGGGCTACGAGCAGTACTTC.

The rearrangement uses TRBV2 and TRBJ2-2, with a weak D call TRBD1 (6 bases). Germline lookup yields CDR1 SNHLY and CDR2 FYNNEI. V was clipped by 4 bases and J by 1 base, with 10 bases between them. The CDR3 has 15 amino acids. This CDR3 is CASSVTGQNTGELFF. Written as DNA, the CDR3 is TGTGCCAGCAGTGTCACGGGACAGAACACCGGGGAGCTGTTTTTT.

Only a few counts were recorded for this clonotype. This sequence joins TRBV25-1 and TRBJ1-1; D is undetermined. Germline CDR1 reads MGHDK; CDR2 reads SYGVNS. There are 14 residues in the CDR3. Trimming pared 1 base from V and 10 bases from J, leaving 16 bases between. CDR3 nucleotides: TGTGCCAGCAGTGAATTTTCAGATCTATTTGGAGCTTTCTTT. It is translated as CASSEFSDLFGAFF.

The DNA of the CDR3 is TGTGCCAGCAGTCTGCCCGGGGGCAATGAGCAGTTCTTC. Protein sequence: CASSLPGGNEQFF. The chain employs TRBV27 and TRBJ2-1; the D gene is possibly TRBD2 (6 bases). The CDR3 is made up of 13 amino acids. V was cut by 5 bases and J by 6 bases, with 11 bases left in between. Germline V gene lookup returns CDR1 MNHEY and CDR2 SMNVEV (reference sequence).

This clonotype has at least ten counts. The V and J genes are TRBV5-1 and TRBJ2-1; TRBD2 matches at 14 bases. The CDR3 covers 13 residues. CDR1 is SGHRS and CDR2 is YFSETQ in the germline V gene. V shed 2 bases and J 13 bases; nucleotides not matched to a gene: 2. CDR3 in DNA: TGCGCCAGCAGCTTCGGGACTAGCGGGAGTCAGTTCTTC. Translation gives CASSFGTSGSQFF.

Here the CDR3 reads CASSKGERLAGVAKMRHEQFF. The CDR3 nucleotides are TGTGCCAGCAGCAAAGGCGAGAGACTAGCGGGAGTAGCCAAAATGCGTCATGAGCAGTTCTTC. The V call is TRBV21-1, the J call TRBJ2-1; the table's D gene call, TRBD2, was not cross checked with the DNA. TRBV21-1 is a pseudogene locus. The CDR3 length is 21 residues.

There are a few counts of this clonotype. The chain has TRBV12-3 or TRBV12-4 and TRBJ2-3; 15 bases align to TRBD2. The V gene end was trimmed by 4 bases and the J gene end by 2 bases; junction bases not matched to a gene: 4. The CDR3 is 17 residues long. The CDR3 loop reads CASSWTSGGVYTDTQYF. In DNA, the CDR3 is TGTGCCAGCAGTTGGACTAGCGGGGGGGTTTACACAGATACGCAGTATTTT.

In its sample, this clonotype was seen many times. The chain is built from TRBV29-1 and TRBJ1-2; maybe TRBD1 (5 bases). The CDR3 loop spans 15 amino acids. V shed 0 bases and J shed 6 bases, with 17 bases lying between them. The germline V gene encodes CDR1 SQVTM and CDR2 ANQGSEA. The CDR3 nucleotides are TGCAGCGTTGAAGAAGGGGCAGTATATTATGATGGCTACACCTTC. It translates to CSVEEGAVYYDGYTF.